The 27 T cell receptor beta chains presented below share a single source sample, sequenced in a study of blood T cell repertoires in COVID-19. The method was immunoSEQ multiplex PCR; TCRdb's version includes in-frame clones alone and lacks a portion of them. The sample includes 300,000 to 400,000 clones, 88% seen only once; the top ten take roughly 1.2%. The material sequenced was PBMCs or T cells enriched from blood (not recorded which). The source of these receptors is a woman aged 18-35 years who had recovered from COVID-19.

This chain joins TRBV19 and TRBJ2-7; TRBD1 matches 9 bases. From germline, CDR1 is LNHDA and CDR2 SQIVND (reference sequence). The CDR3 runs to 13 residues. The V gene end was trimmed by 6 bases and the J gene end by 7 bases; junction bases not matched to a gene: 7. The CDR3, as DNA: TGTGCCAGTAGCCGACAGGGGGTGCGGGAGCAGTACTTC. It is translated as CASSRQGVREQYF.

This clone was counted once. The chain couples TRBV29-1 to TRBJ1-5; the match to TRBD1 covers 9 bases. The junction had 5 bases not matched to a gene; V was cut back by 4 bases and J by 7 bases. The CDR3 runs to 13 residues. The germline CDR1 and CDR2 sequences are SQVTM and ANQGSEA. The CDR3 loop reads CSVGGTGSQPQHF. The CDR3, as DNA: TGCAGCGTTGGGGGGACAGGGTCCCAGCCCCAGCATTTT.

The V and J genes are TRBV15 and TRBJ1-4; maybe TRBD1 (5 bases). Germline-derived CDR1 and CDR2 are LNHNV and YYDKDF (reference sequence). V lost 1 base and J 7 bases, leaving 16 bases between the germline ends. This CDR3 has 16 residues. Here the CDR3 DNA reads TGTGCCACCAGCAGAGGTTCAGGGTCCGGGAGTGAAAAACTGTTTTTT. Its translation: CATSRGSGSGSEKLFF.

V is TRBV5-1 and J is TRBJ2-3; 7 bases are a match to TRBD2. V lost 1 base to trimming and J lost 2 bases; unmatched junction nucleotides: 4. The CDR3 sequence is 15 residues long. Looked up from germline, CDR1 is SGHRS and CDR2 is YFSETQ. Written as DNA, the CDR3 is TGCGCCAGCAGCTTGAGCGGGGTAGTCACAGATACGCAGTATTTT. This codes for CASSLSGVVTDTQYF.

This chain joins TRBV6-2 or TRBV6-3 and TRBJ2-2; 7 nucleotides align to TRBD2. CDR3 size: 16 residues. V dropped 1 base and J dropped 1; count of bases not matched to a gene: 3. CDR1 and CDR2 (germline): MNHEY, SVGEGT. Here the CDR3 DNA reads TGTGCCAGCAGTTACTGGGCGGGGGAGAACACCGGGGAGCTGTTTTTT. Its translation: CASSYWAGENTGELFF.

The V call is TRBV28, the J call TRBJ1-3, with unresolved D. Germline V gene lookup returns CDR1 MDHEN and CDR2 SYDVKM. CDR3 length equals 13 residues. Trimming took off 3 bases at V and 7 bases at J, with 10 bases between the two ends. The CDR3 DNA follows: TGTGCCAGCAGTTTGAGCGGCCGGAACACCATATATTTT. This gives the protein CASSLSGRNTIYF. Complete variable domain (other parts from reference TRBV28 and TRBJ1-3): DVKVTQSSRYLVKRTGEKVFLECVQDMDHENMFWYRQDPGLGLRLIYFSYDVKMKEKGDIPEGYSVSREKKERFSLILESASTNQTSMYLCASSLSGRNTIYFGEGSWLTVV.

CDR3 nucleotides: TGTGCCAGCAGCCCGACAGGTGGAGGAGGCAATCAGCCCCAGCATTTT. Its translation: CASSPTGGGGNQPQHF. This chain connects TRBV7-9 to TRBJ1-5, with TRBD1 as a possible D gene (6 bases). V was pared by 5 bases and J by 2 bases, with 16 bases between. The CDR3 totals 16 residues. In germline, CDR1 is SEHNR, CDR2 FQNEAQ (reference sequence).

The genes are TRBV7-2 and TRBJ1-2, with a tentative D call TRBD1 (6 bases). V was cut by 6 bases and J by 1 base, with 18 bases left in between. From germline, CDR1 is SGHTA and CDR2 FQGNSA. The CDR3 loop spans 16 amino acids. This CDR3 reads CASSTRAGDVNYGYTF. Here the CDR3 DNA reads TGTGCCAGCAGTACTCGGGCAGGGGACGTTAACTATGGCTACACCTTC.

The count of this clone is one. The gene calls are TRBV12-3 or TRBV12-4 and TRBJ1-5, with TRBD1 as a possible D gene (5 bases). The CDR3 totals 13 residues. Trimming stripped 6 bases from V and 2 bases from J, with 8 bases between. The CDR3 DNA follows: TGTGCCAGCAGCCCCAGGGGCAATCAGCCCCAGCATTTT. This sequence encodes CASSPRGNQPQHF.

The V call is TRBV6-5, the J call TRBJ2-7, with TRBD1 matching over 10 bases. CDR1 is MNHEY, CDR2 SVGAGI, per germline. The CDR3 is 15 amino acids. V lost 7 bases, J lost 7 bases, and 13 bases stayed unmatched. CDR3 protein: CASTRPGQGSGEQYF. CDR3 nucleotide sequence: TGTGCCAGCACCCGGCCGGGACAGGGGTCTGGAGAGCAGTACTTC.

The chain carries TRBV6-4 and TRBJ1-5; tentative D call: TRBD1 (5 bases). The ends were cut back, 6 bases at V and 2 bases at J, with 14 bases in the middle. Germline CDR1 and CDR2: MRHNA and SNTAGT. The CDR3 loop spans 15 amino acids. The CDR3 loop is CASSVSGGGNQPQHF. DNA of the CDR3: TGTGCCAGCAGCGTCTCGGGGGGAGGCAATCAGCCCCAGCATTTT.

The V call is TRBV5-1, the J call TRBJ1-2; 8 nucleotides agree with TRBD1. The CDR3 runs 15 residues. In germline, CDR1 is SGHRS, CDR2 YFSETQ. Losses at the gene ends were 5 bases for V and 8 bases for J; bases not matched to a gene: 14. CDR3 in DNA: TGCGCCAGCAGAGGAGACAGGGGAGCTGTGAGAGGCTACACCTTC. Translating it yields CASRGDRGAVRGYTF. Full variable domain (missing parts from reference TRBV5-1 and TRBJ1-2): KAGVTQTPRYLIKTRGQQVTLSCSPISGHRSVSWYQQTPGQGLQFLFEYFSETQRNKGNFPGRFSGRQFSNSRSEMNVSTLELGDSALYLCASRGDRGAVRGYTFGSGTRLTVV.

The V call is TRBV6-2 or TRBV6-3, the J call TRBJ1-1; 8 bases match TRBD1. The junction had 7 bases not matched to a gene; V was cut back by 5 bases and J by 5 bases. This CDR3 spans 14 amino acids. The germline V gene encodes CDR1 MNHEY and CDR2 SVGEGT. For the CDR3, the DNA is TGTGCCAGCAGTCTTCAGGGGGCGAGAACTGAAGCTTTCTTT. It specifies CASSLQGARTEAFF.

This clone was seen once. The chain combines TRBV20-1 with TRBJ2-5; a weak D match, TRBD1 (6 bases). In germline, CDR1 is DFQATT, CDR2 SNEGSKA (reference sequence). The ends were cut back, 3 bases at V and 3 bases at J, with 17 bases in the middle. CDR3 size: 15 residues. CDR3 sequence (DNA): TGCAGTGCTAGTTGGGGGCTAGCTACGAAAGAGACCCAGTACTTC. Its translation: CSASWGLATKETQYF.

This chain links TRBV11-3 with TRBJ2-2, with 15 bases lining up with TRBD2. Germline assignment: CDR1 SGHNT and CDR2 YENEEA. Losses at the gene ends were 1 base for V and 1 base for J; bases not matched to a gene: 4. CDR3 length: 19 amino acids. CDR3 DNA: TGTGCCAGCAGCTTAGTGCAGGGACTAGCGGGGGGGAACACCGGGGAGCTGTTTTTT. The encoded protein is CASSLVQGLAGGNTGELFF.

V is TRBV6-5 and J is TRBJ2-7, with a tentative D call TRBD1 (5 bases). Deletions cut 7 bases from V and 6 bases from J, with 19 bases between. Germline V CDR1 and CDR2: MNHEY, SVGAGI. The CDR3 contains 14 residues. CDR3 in DNA: TGTGCCAGCACCCTAATGCAGGGAATGGGCGAGCAGTACTTC. It is translated as CASTLMQGMGEQYF.

This chain uses TRBV11-2 with TRBJ1-1, with a weak D call TRBD1 (6 bases). CDR1 is SGHAT and CDR2 is FQNNGV in the germline V gene. The V and J ends lost 4 bases and 3 bases respectively, with 12 bases between them. There are 14 residues in the CDR3. This chain's CDR3 is CASSYRVLDTEAFF. The CDR3 region has the DNA TGTGCCAGCAGCTACAGGGTATTGGACACTGAAGCTTTCTTT. Using reference TRBV11-2 and TRBJ1-1 for the parts outside the CDR3, the full variable domain is EAGVAQSPRYKIIEKRQSVAFWCNPISGHATLYWYQQILGQGPKLLIQFQNNGVVDDSQLPKDRFSAERLKGVDSTLKIQPAKLEDSAVYLCASSYRVLDTEAFFGQGTRLTVV.

The V call is TRBV5-1, the J call TRBJ2-5, with 16 bases identical to TRBD2. The trim removed 4 bases at V and 4 bases at J, leaving 13 bases unmatched. The CDR3 loop spans 19 amino acids. Per germline, CDR1 SGHRS and CDR2 YFSETQ. CDR3 nucleotide sequence: TGCGCCAGCAGCCCGATCTCCGGGACTAGCGGGGGGGCCGGAGAGACCCAGTACTTC. Encoded protein: CASSPISGTSGGAGETQYF.

V and J are TRBV3-1 (or the pseudogene TRBV3-2) and TRBJ1-4; D possibly corresponds to TRBD1 (5 bases). Trimming cost V 3 bases and J 2 bases, with 7 bases left between them. Germline V gives CDR1 LGHDT, CDR2 YNNKEL (reference sequence). The CDR3 spans 14 residues. CDR3: CASSQGGTNEKLFF. CDR3 DNA sequence: TGTGCCAGCAGCCAGGGGGGGACTAATGAAAAACTGTTTTTT.

This chain connects TRBV5-6 to TRBJ2-3; a weak D match, TRBD2 (6 bases). The CDR3 is 15 residues long. V was clipped by 5 bases and J by 2 bases, with 15 bases between them. Germline CDR1 and CDR2: SGHDT and YYEEEE. In nucleotides, the CDR3 is TGTGCCAGCAGGGTAGCGGAAACCCTCACAGATACGCAGTATTTT. It encodes CASRVAETLTDTQYF.

This sequence joins TRBV29-1 and TRBJ1-3, with 7 bases identical to TRBD1. J gave up 0 bases and V 7 bases, and 9 bases lay outside the gene matches. The CDR3 is 15 amino acids. From germline, CDR1 is SQVTM and CDR2 ANQGSEA. In DNA form, the CDR3 reads TGCAGCGCCTTCCGACAGGGACTCTCTGGAAACACCATATATTTT. Residues: CSAFRQGLSGNTIYF. The full variable domain, with the rest looked up from reference TRBV29-1 and TRBJ1-3, is SAVISQKPSRDICQRGTSLTIQCQVDSQVTMMFWYRQQPGQSLTLIATANQGSEATYESGFVIDKFPISRPNLTFSTLTVSNMSPEDSSIYLCSAFRQGLSGNTIYFGEGSWLTVV.

V and J are TRBV12-3 or TRBV12-4 and TRBJ1-2; D unresolved. The CDR3 covers 13 residues. V was trimmed by 6 bases and J by 7 bases, leaving 15 bases between them. This CDR3 reads CASSPRIRVGYTF. The CDR3 DNA sequence: TGTGCCAGCAGCCCGCGGATTCGGGTTGGCTACACCTTC.

In regard to this clone: The same CDR3 arises from other DNA sequences in this sample as well. The genes are TRBV5-4 and TRBJ1-5; 9 bases fit TRBD1. Germline CDR1 SGHNT, CDR2 YYREEE (reference sequence). V dropped 4 bases and J dropped 4; count of bases not matched to a gene: 6. This CDR3 contains 15 residues. The CDR3 protein is CASSLGQGANQPQHF. The CDR3 coding sequence is TGTGCCAGCAGCCTGGGACAGGGTGCGAATCAGCCCCAGCATTTT.

This sequence joins TRBV5-6 and TRBJ2-6, with D possibly matching TRBD2 (5 bases). The CDR3 covers 17 residues. The V end lost 4 bases, the J end lost 1 base, and 15 bases lay between the germline ends. The V gene's germline CDR1 is SGHDT and CDR2 YYEEEE. The CDR3 region is CASSPDRGKSGANVLTF. The CDR3 DNA reads TGTGCCAGCAGCCCGGATCGGGGTAAATCTGGGGCCAACGTCCTGACTTTC.

CDR3: CASSLGTGAANEKLFF. The DNA for the CDR3 is TGCGCCAGCAGCTTGGGGACAGGGGCGGCTAATGAAAAACTGTTTTTT. V is TRBV5-1 and J is TRBJ1-4; 9 bases are a match to TRBD1. CDR1 is SGHRS and CDR2 is YFSETQ in the germline V gene. The CDR3 totals 16 residues. The ends lost 0 bases at V and 3 bases at J; junction bases unmatched: 3.

The rearrangement joins TRBV19 to TRBJ1-3; no reliable D call. The CDR3 is 11 residues long. Germline loops: CDR1 LNHDA, CDR2 SQIVND (reference sequence). V lost 5 bases and J 4 bases, leaving 3 bases between the germline ends. For the CDR3, the DNA is TGTGCCAGTAGTGCGGGAAACACCATATATTTT. It specifies CASSAGNTIYF.

The J gene is TRBJ1-1, the V gene TRBV30; 7 bases align to TRBD1. The CDR3 length is 15 residues. J was trimmed by 4 bases and V by 4 bases; bases with no gene match: 12. Per the germline V gene, CDR1 is GTSNPN and CDR2 is SVGIG (reference sequence). The CDR3 loop reads CAWIGQDLLGTEAFF. In DNA, the CDR3 is TGTGCCTGGATAGGACAGGACCTTTTGGGCACTGAAGCTTTCTTT.